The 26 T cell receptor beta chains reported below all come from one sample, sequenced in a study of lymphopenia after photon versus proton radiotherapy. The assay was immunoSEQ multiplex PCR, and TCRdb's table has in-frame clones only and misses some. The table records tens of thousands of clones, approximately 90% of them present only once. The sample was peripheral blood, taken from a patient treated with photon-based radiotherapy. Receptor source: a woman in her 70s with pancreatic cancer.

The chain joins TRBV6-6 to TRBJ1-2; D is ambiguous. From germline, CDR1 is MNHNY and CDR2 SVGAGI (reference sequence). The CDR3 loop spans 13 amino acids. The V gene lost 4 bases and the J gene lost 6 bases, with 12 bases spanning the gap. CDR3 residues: CASSSTGKDGYTF. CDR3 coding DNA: TGTGCCAGCAGTTCCACCGGGAAAGATGGCTACACCTTC.

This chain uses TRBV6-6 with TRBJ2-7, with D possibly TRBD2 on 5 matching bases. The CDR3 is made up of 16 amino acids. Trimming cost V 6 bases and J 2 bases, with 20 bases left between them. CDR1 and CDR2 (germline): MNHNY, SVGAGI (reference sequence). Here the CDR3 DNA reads TGTGCCAGCAGCCGCGGTGACGGGGTTTATACCTACGAGCAGTACTTC. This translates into CASSRGDGVYTYEQYF.

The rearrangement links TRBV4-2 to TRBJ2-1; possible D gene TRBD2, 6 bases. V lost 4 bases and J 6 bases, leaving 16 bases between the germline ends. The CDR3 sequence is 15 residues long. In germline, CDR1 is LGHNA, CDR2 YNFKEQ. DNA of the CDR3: TGTGCCAGCAGCCCCCATCGGGAGCCTGTCAATGAGCAGTTCTTC. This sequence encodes CASSPHREPVNEQFF.

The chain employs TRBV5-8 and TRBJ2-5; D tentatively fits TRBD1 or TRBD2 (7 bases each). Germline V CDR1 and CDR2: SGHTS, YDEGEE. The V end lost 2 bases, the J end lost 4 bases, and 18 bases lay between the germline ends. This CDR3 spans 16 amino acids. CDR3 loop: CASSFPGGAGGETQYF. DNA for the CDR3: TGTGCCAGCAGCTTCCCAGGGGGGGCAGGAGGAGAGACCCAGTACTTC.

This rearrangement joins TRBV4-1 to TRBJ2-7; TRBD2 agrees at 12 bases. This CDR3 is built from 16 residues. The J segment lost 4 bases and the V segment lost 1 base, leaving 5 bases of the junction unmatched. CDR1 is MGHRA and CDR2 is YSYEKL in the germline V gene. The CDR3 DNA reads TGCGCCAGCAGCCAAGGACTAGCGGGAGCGAAATACGAGCAGTACTTC. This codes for CASSQGLAGAKYEQYF.

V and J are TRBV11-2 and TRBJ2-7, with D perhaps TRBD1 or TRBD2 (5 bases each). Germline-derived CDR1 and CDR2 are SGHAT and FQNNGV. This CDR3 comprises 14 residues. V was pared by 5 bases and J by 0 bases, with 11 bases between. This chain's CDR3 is CASSPGTYSYEQYF. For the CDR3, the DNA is TGTGCCAGCAGCCCCGGGACGTACTCCTACGAGCAGTACTTC. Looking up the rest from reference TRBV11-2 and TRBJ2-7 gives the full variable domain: EAGVAQSPRYKIIEKRQSVAFWCNPISGHATLYWYQQILGQGPKLLIQFQNNGVVDDSQLPKDRFSAERLKGVDSTLKIQPAKLEDSAVYLCASSPGTYSYEQYFGPGTRLTVT.

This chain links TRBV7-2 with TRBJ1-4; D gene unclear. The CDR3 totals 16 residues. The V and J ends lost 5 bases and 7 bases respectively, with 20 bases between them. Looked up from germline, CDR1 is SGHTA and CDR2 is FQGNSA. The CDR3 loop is CASSHATTTNPEKLFF. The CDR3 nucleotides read TGTGCCAGCAGCCACGCGACGACAACTAATCCTGAAAAACTGTTTTTT. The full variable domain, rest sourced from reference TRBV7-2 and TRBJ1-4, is GAGVSQSPSNKVTEKGKDVELRCDPISGHTALYWYRQSLGQGLEFLIYFQGNSAPDKSGLPSDRFSAERTGGSVSTLTIQRTQQEDSAVYLCASSHATTTNPEKLFFGSGTQLSVL.

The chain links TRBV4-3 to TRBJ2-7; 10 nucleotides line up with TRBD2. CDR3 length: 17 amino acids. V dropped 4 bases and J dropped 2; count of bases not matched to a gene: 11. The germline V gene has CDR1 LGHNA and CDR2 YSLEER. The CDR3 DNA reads TGCGCCAGCAGCCTCGCGGGGAGGAGCGGGAGGGCCTACGAGCAGTACTTC. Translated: CASSLAGRSGRAYEQYF.

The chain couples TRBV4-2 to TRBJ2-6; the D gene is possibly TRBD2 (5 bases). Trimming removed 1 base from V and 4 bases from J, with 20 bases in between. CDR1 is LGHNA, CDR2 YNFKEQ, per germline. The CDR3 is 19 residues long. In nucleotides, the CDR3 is TGTGCCAGCAGCCAAGTGGGCGACGGGATGAACTCAGGGGCCAACGTCCTGACTTTC. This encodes CASSQVGDGMNSGANVLTF.

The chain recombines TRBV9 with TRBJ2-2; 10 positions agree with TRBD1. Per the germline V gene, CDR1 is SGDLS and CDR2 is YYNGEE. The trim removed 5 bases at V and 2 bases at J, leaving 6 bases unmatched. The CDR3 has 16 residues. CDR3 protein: CASSGTGALNTGELFF. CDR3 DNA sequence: TGTGCCAGCAGTGGGACAGGGGCCCTAAACACCGGGGAGCTGTTTTTT.

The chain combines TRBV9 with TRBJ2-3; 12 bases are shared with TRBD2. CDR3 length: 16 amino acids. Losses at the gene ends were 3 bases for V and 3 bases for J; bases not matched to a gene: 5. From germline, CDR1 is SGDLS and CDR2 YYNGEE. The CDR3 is CASSASSGRGTDTQYF. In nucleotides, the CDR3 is TGTGCCAGCAGCGCCTCTAGCGGGAGGGGGACAGATACGCAGTATTTT.

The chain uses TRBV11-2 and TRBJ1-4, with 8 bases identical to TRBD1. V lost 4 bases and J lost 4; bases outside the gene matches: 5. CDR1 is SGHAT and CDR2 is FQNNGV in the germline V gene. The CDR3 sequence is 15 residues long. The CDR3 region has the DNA TGTGCCAGCAGCTCCCAGGGGGCGAATAATGAAAAACTGTTTTTT. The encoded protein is CASSSQGANNEKLFF. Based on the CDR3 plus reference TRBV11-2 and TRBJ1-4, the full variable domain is EAGVAQSPRYKIIEKRQSVAFWCNPISGHATLYWYQQILGQGPKLLIQFQNNGVVDDSQLPKDRFSAERLKGVDSTLKIQPAKLEDSAVYLCASSSQGANNEKLFFGSGTQLSVL.

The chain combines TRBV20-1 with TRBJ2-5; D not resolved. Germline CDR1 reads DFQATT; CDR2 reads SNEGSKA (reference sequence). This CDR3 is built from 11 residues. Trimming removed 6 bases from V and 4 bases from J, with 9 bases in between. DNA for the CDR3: TGCAGTGCCCCAAACGGAGAGACCCAGTACTTC. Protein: CSAPNGETQYF.

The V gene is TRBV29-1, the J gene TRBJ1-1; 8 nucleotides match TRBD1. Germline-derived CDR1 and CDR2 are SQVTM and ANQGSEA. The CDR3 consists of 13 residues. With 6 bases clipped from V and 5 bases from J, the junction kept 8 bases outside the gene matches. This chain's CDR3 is CSVEDRERTEAFF. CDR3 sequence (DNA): TGCAGCGTAGAGGACAGGGAACGTACTGAAGCTTTCTTT.

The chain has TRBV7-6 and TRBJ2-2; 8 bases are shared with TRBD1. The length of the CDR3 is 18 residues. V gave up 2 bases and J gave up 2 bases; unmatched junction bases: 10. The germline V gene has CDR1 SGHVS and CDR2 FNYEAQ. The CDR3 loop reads CASSLRGSDRVNTGELFF. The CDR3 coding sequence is TGTGCCAGCAGCTTAAGAGGGTCGGACAGGGTAAACACCGGGGAGCTGTTTTTT.

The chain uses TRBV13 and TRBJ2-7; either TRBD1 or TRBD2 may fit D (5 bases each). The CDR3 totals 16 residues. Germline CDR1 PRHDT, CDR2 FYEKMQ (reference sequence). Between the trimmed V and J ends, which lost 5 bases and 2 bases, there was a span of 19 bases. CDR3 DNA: TGTGCCAGCAGCCTGCCCCCCGGGACCGACCCCTACGAGCAGTACTTC. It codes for CASSLPPGTDPYEQYF.

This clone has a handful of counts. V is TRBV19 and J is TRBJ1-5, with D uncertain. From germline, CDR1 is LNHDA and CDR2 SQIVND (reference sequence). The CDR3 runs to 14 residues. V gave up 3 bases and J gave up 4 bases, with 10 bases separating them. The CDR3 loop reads CASSIPGPNQPQHF. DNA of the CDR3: TGTGCCAGTAGTATTCCGGGCCCGAATCAGCCCCAGCATTTT.

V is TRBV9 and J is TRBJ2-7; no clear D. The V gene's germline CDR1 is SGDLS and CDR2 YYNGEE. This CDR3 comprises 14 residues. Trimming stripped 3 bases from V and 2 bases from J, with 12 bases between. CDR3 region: CASSAVGSAYEQYF. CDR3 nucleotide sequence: TGTGCCAGCAGCGCAGTAGGATCCGCCTACGAGCAGTACTTC.

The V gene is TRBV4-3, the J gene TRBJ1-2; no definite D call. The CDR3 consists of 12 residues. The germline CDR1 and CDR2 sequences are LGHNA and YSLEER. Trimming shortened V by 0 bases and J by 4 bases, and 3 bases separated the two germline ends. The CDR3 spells CASSQDSYGYTF. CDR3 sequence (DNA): TGCGCCAGCAGCCAAGATAGCTATGGCTACACCTTC.

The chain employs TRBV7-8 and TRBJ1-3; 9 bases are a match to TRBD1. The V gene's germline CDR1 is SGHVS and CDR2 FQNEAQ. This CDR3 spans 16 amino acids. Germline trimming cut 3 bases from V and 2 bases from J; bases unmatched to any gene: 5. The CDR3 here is CASSFTQGATGNTIYF. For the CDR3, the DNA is TGTGCCAGCAGCTTCACACAGGGGGCGACTGGAAACACCATATATTTT.

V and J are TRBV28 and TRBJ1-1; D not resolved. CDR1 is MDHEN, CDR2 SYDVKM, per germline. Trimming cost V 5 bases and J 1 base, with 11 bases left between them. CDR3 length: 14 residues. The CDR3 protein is CASSTPVQNTEAFF. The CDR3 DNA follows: TGTGCCAGCAGTACTCCGGTCCAGAACACTGAAGCTTTCTTT.

CDR3 coding DNA: TGTGCCAGCTCACCAGGACAGGGTGTAGGCTACACCTTC. The encoded protein is CASSPGQGVGYTF. This chain connects TRBV18 to TRBJ1-2; 8 nucleotides agree with TRBD1. This CDR3 region has 13 residues. V lost 2 bases, J lost 8 bases, and 4 bases stayed unmatched. CDR1 and CDR2 (germline): KGHSH, LQKENI.

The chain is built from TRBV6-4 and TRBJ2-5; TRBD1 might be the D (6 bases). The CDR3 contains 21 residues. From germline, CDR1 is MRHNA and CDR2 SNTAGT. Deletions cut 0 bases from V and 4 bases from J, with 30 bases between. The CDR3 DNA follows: TGTGCCAGCAGTGACTCGAGTCGCCCCACGTTGGGGGTAGGGGGTAGAGAGACCCAGTACTTC. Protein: CASSDSSRPTLGVGGRETQYF.

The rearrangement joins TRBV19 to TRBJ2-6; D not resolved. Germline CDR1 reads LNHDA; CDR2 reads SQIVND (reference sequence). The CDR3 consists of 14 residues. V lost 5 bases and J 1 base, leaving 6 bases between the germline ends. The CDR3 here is CASSSLSGANVLTF. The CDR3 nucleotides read TGTGCCAGTAGTTCTCTGTCTGGGGCCAACGTCCTGACTTTC. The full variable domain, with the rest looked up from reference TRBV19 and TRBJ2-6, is DGGITQSPKYLFRKEGQNVTLSCEQNLNHDAMYWYRQDPGQGLRLIYYSQIVNDFQKGDIAEGYSVSREKKESFPLTVTSAQKNPTAFYLCASSSLSGANVLTFGAGSRLTVL.

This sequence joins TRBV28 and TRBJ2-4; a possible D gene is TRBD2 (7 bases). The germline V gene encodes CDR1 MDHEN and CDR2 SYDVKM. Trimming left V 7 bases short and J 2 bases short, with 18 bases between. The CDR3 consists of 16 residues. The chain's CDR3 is CASKGGAVDSKNIQYF. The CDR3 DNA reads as TGTGCCAGCAAGGGGGGGGCTGTTGACTCCAAAAACATTCAGTACTTC.

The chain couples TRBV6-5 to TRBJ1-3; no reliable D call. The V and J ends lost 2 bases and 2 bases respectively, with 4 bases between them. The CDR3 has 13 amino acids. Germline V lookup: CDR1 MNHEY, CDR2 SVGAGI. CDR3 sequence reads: CASSYRTGNTIYF. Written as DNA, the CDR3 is TGTGCCAGCAGTTACCGGACTGGAAACACCATATATTTT.